Below, 8 T cell receptor beta chains from the same sample are listed, as sequenced in a study of shared clonotypes between healthy human individuals. The table came from immunoSEQ multiplex PCR; TCRdb's copy has only in-frame clones and leaves some out. The sample holds some 2,000,000 clones; 95% are singletons and the top ten take approximately 0.13%. Sequenced input: naive CD4+ T cells sorted from blood. Subset defined: CD45RA+ positively selected. Source of these receptors: a man aged 18-30 years in good health.

The chain has TRBV10-3 and TRBJ2-1; perhaps TRBD2 as D (6 bases). Germline V CDR1 and CDR2: ENHRY, SYGVKD. The length of the CDR3 is 15 residues. V was clipped by 2 bases and J by 5 bases, with 13 bases between them. The CDR3 loop reads CAISETSLPNNEQFF. In nucleotides, the CDR3 is TGTGCCATCAGTGAGACTAGCCTTCCAAACAATGAGCAGTTCTTC.

This clone occurred once. V is TRBV5-1 and J is TRBJ2-4, with D tentatively TRBD1 (5 bases). The germline V gene has CDR1 SGHRS and CDR2 YFSETQ. There are 13 residues in the CDR3. Trimming removed 1 base from V and 8 bases from J, with 10 bases in between. The CDR3 loop reads CASSLRGADIQYF. The CDR3 DNA is TGCGCCAGCAGCTTGAGGGGCGCGGACATTCAGTACTTC.

The chain employs TRBV10-2 and TRBJ2-5, with 13 bases aligning to TRBD2. CDR1 and CDR2 (germline): WSHSY, SAAADI. The CDR3 runs 16 residues. The trim removed 1 base at V and 2 bases at J, leaving 1 base unmatched. CDR3 region: CASSELLAGGQETQYF. DNA for the CDR3: TGCGCCAGCAGTGAGTTACTAGCGGGGGGGCAAGAGACCCAGTACTTC.

The V gene is TRBV5-1, the J gene TRBJ2-2, with D perhaps given as TRBD1 or TRBD2 (5 bases each). The germline V gene encodes CDR1 SGHRS and CDR2 YFSETQ. V gave up 2 bases and J gave up 4 bases, with 15 bases separating them. The CDR3 totals 16 residues. CDR3 region: CASSFRGERSTGELFF. CDR3 bases: TGCGCCAGCAGCTTCAGAGGGGAAAGGAGCACCGGGGAGCTGTTTTTT. The variable domain in full, with the rest retrieved from reference TRBV5-1 and TRBJ2-2, is KAGVTQTPRYLIKTRGQQVTLSCSPISGHRSVSWYQQTPGQGLQFLFEYFSETQRNKGNFPGRFSGRQFSNSRSEMNVSTLELGDSALYLCASSFRGERSTGELFFGEGSRLTVL.

As concerns this clone: This sample includes further DNA sequences coding for the same CDR3. The rearrangement links TRBV5-1 to TRBJ1-6; the D is unclear. The CDR3 has 14 residues. Trimming stripped 2 bases from V and 6 bases from J, with 9 bases between. The V gene's germline CDR1 is SGHRS and CDR2 YFSETQ. DNA of the CDR3: TGCGCCAGCAGCTTAGGGCAGATTAATTCACCCCTCCACTTT. Translating it yields CASSLGQINSPLHF.

Comments on this clone: This same CDR3 is encoded by further DNA sequences in the sample. J is TRBJ1-5 and V is TRBV7-2; 7 nucleotides match TRBD1. The V segment lost 3 bases and the J segment 7 bases; nucleotides outside the gene matches: 6. CDR3 length equals 14 residues. Germline V lookup: CDR1 SGHTA, CDR2 FQGNSA. In DNA, the CDR3 is TGTGCCAGCAGCTTGCAAGGGGGCGGGCAGCCCCAGCATTTT. Translating it yields CASSLQGGGQPQHF.

The rearrangement links TRBV9 to TRBJ2-3; D is ambiguous. The CDR3 runs 12 residues. Trimming took off 6 bases at V and 2 bases at J, with 7 bases between the two ends. CDR1 is SGDLS and CDR2 is YYNGEE in the germline V gene. The chain's CDR3 is CASNLDTDTQYF. CDR3 coding DNA: TGTGCCAGCAACCTTGACACAGATACGCAGTATTTT. Together with reference TRBV9 and TRBJ2-3, the CDR3 gives the full variable domain: DSGVTQTPKHLITATGQRVTLRCSPRSGDLSVYWYQQSLDQGLQFLIQYYNGEERAKGNILERFSAQQFPDLHSELNLSSLELGDSALYFCASNLDTDTQYFGPGTRLTVL.

This clone was counted between two and nine times. Other DNA sequences in the sample encode the same CDR3. The J gene is TRBJ1-1, the V gene TRBV6-5, with D hard to call. CDR3 size: 12 residues. V gave up 4 bases and J gave up 5 bases, with 8 bases separating them. CDR1 is MNHEY, CDR2 SVGAGI, per germline. The CDR3 bases are TGTGCCAGCAGTTCCCCGGGGACTGAAGCTTTCTTT. Translating gives CASSSPGTEAFF.